This T cell receptor beta chain derives from a study of neurological immune-mediated disorders. TCRdb called the 5' RACE reads again in MiXCR, with one record for every CDR3 protein. This sample has about 59,000 distinct CDR3 sequences; roughly 12% occur once, and the top ten carry around 10%. Unsorted libraries used 2 million PBMCs kept at -80 degrees C. The V end lost 6 bases, the J end lost 6 bases, and 18 bases lay between the germline ends. This CDR3 spans 15 amino acids. In germline, CDR1 is MNHEY, CDR2 SMNVEV (reference sequence). This clonotype has just a few counts. This chain links TRBV27 with TRBJ2-1; TRBD2 might be the D (6 bases). This clonotype was sampled from an older woman with HTLV-1-associated myelopathy (HAM/TSP). Sample: PBMCs. CDR3 sequence (DNA): TGTGCCAGCAGAGTGTCAATGGGACTCCTCAATGAGCAGTTCTTC. As protein: CASRVSMGLLNEQFF.